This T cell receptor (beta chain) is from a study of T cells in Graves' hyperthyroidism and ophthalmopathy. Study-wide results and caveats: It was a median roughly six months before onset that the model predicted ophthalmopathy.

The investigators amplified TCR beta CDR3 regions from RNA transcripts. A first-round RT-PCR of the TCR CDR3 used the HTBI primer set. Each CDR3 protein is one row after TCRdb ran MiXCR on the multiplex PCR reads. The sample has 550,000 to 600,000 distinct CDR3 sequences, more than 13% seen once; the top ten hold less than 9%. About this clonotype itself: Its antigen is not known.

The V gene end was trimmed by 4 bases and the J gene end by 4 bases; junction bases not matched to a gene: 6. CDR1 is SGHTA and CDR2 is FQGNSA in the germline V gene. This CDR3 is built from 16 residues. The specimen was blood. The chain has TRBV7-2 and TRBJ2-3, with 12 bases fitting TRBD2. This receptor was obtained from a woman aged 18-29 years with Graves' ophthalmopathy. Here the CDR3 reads CASSSVTSGSPDTQYF. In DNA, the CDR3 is TGTGCCAGCAGCTCAGTGACTAGCGGGAGCCCAGATACGCAGTATTTT.